Shown below are 5 T cell receptor beta chains from a single sample sequenced in a study of CD8+ T cells in alopecia areata. cDNA prepared by RNA extraction and subsequent reverse transcription served as the template for sequencing. Generated by immunoSEQ multiplex PCR, the TCRdb table keeps only in-frame clones and is missing some. Among 150,000 or so clones listed, over 80% were seen once. The input for sequencing was CD8+ T cells sorted from blood, taken at week 0. These receptor sequences come from a human donor with alopecia areata.

For the CDR3, the DNA is TGCGCCAGCAGCTCGACAGAGAACACTGAAGCTTTCTTT. Translating gives CASSSTENTEAFF. V is TRBV5-1 and J is TRBJ1-1, with D maybe TRBD1 (5 bases). CDR1 is SGHRS and CDR2 is YFSETQ in the germline V gene. The CDR3 totals 13 residues. Deletions cut 3 bases from V and 1 base from J, with 7 bases between.

This CDR3 reads CASSQVRDRRYEQYF. The DNA of the CDR3 is TGTGCCAGCAGCCAAGTACGGGACAGAAGATACGAGCAGTACTTC. The chain uses TRBV4-2 and TRBJ2-7; TRBD1 aligns across 7 bases. CDR1 and CDR2 (germline): LGHNA, YNFKEQ. The CDR3 sequence is 15 residues long. Trimming removed 1 base from V and 4 bases from J; junction bases left unmatched: 7.

This clone was seen once. This chain joins TRBV5-1 and TRBJ1-2; D gene ambiguous. CDR1 is SGHRS and CDR2 is YFSETQ in the germline V gene. CDR3 size: 16 residues. With 4 bases removed from V and 6 bases from J, the gap between germline ends came to 22 bases. The CDR3 here is CASSPGVGESVDGYTF. CDR3 bases: TGCGCCAGCAGCCCCGGGGTTGGGGAGTCAGTGGATGGCTACACCTTC. The whole variable domain, filled in from reference TRBV5-1 and TRBJ1-2, reads KAGVTQTPRYLIKTRGQQVTLSCSPISGHRSVSWYQQTPGQGLQFLFEYFSETQRNKGNFPGRFSGRQFSNSRSEMNVSTLELGDSALYLCASSPGVGESVDGYTFGSGTRLTVV.

This chain connects TRBV7-3 to TRBJ2-3; 8 bases fit TRBD1. The CDR3 runs to 15 residues. The germline gives CDR1 SGHTA, CDR2 FQGTGA. Trimming took 5 bases from V and 4 from J; bases not matched to a gene: 8. The CDR3 DNA sequence: TGTGCCAGCAGCGTTACAGGGGGAATTGCAGATACGCAGTATTTT. Its protein product is CASSVTGGIADTQYF.

CDR3 protein: CASSTTTSHEQFF. The CDR3 bases are TGTGCCAGCAGCACCACGACTAGCCATGAGCAGTTCTTC. The rearrangement joins TRBV11-3 to TRBJ2-1; 7 bases align to TRBD2. Germline V gene data show CDR1 as SGHNT and CDR2 as YENEEA. V lost 5 bases, J lost 8 bases, and 6 bases stayed unmatched. The CDR3 runs to 13 residues.